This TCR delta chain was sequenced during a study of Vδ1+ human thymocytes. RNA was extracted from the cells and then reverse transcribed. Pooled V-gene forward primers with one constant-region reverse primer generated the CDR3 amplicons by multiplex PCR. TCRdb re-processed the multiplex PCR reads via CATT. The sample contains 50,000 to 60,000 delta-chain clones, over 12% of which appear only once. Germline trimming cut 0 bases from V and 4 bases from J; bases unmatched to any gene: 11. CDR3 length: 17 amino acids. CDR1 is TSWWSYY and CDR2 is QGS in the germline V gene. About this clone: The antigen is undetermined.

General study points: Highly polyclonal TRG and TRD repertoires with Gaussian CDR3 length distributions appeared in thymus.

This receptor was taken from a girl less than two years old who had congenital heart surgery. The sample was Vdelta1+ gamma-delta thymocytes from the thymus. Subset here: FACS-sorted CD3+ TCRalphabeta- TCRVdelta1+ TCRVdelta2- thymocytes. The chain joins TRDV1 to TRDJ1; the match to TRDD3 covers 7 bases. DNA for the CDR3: TGTGCTCTTGGGGAACTGTACTACCTGGGGGCCATCGATAAACTCATCTTT. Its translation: CALGELYYLGAIDKLIF.